The 5 T cell receptor beta chains reported below all come from one sample, sequenced in a study of shared clonotypes between healthy human individuals. Repertoires were generated with immunoSEQ multiplex PCR, while TCRdb's copy carries only in-frame clones and drops some. The data show some 2.4 million clones, more than 85% seen once. The sequenced sample consisted of naive CD4+ T cells from PBMCs. Subset: CD45RA+ positively selected. The receptors originated from a man aged 18-30 years in good health. Some clones in this sample may be carry-over from other donors' samples.

The V and J genes are TRBV10-3 and TRBJ2-1; 14 bases match TRBD2. With 5 bases clipped from V and 9 bases from J, the junction kept 12 bases outside the gene matches. From germline, CDR1 is ENHRY and CDR2 SYGVKD. The length of the CDR3 is 17 residues. The CDR3 region is CAISSTGTSGRGGEQFF. CDR3 DNA sequence: TGTGCCATCAGTTCTACCGGGACTAGCGGGAGAGGTGGTGAGCAGTTCTTC.

The chain joins TRBV9 to TRBJ1-3; 7 bases fit TRBD1. V shed 3 bases, J shed 7 bases, and the junction held 10 bases outside the gene matches. From germline, CDR1 is SGDLS and CDR2 YYNGEE. The CDR3 has 15 amino acids. CDR3 in DNA: TGTGCCAGCAGCGCACAGGGGACAGCTGCTAACACCATATATTTT. Protein product: CASSAQGTAANTIYF.

On this clone itself: The same CDR3 is also encoded by other DNA sequences in this sample. The chain employs TRBV5-1 and TRBJ2-2, with D maybe TRBD1 (6 bases). Per germline, CDR1 SGHRS and CDR2 YFSETQ. V was shortened by 0 bases and J by 4 bases, with 10 bases between the two germline ends. This CDR3 spans 15 amino acids. CDR3 in amino acids: CASSLVTGGTGELFF. The CDR3 DNA is TGCGCCAGCAGCTTGGTGACAGGAGGCACCGGGGAGCTGTTTTTT.

The chain has TRBV4-3 and TRBJ2-5; 11 bases match TRBD2. Germline CDR1 reads LGHNA; CDR2 reads YSLEER. The length of the CDR3 is 17 residues. Trimming took 1 base from V and 4 from J; bases not matched to a gene: 8. The CDR3 is CASSQVKLAGAPETQYF. The CDR3 DNA reads TGCGCCAGCAGCCAAGTTAAACTAGCGGGAGCTCCAGAGACCCAGTACTTC.

This chain links TRBV6-1 with TRBJ1-4; perhaps TRBD1 as D (5 bases). Trimming removed 7 bases from V and 10 bases from J, with 22 bases in between. Germline V gene data show CDR1 as MNHNS and CDR2 as SASEGT. The CDR3 consists of 15 residues. The CDR3: CASIQPQGGARKLFF. CDR3 DNA sequence: TGTGCCAGCATTCAACCTCAGGGAGGCGCCAGAAAACTGTTTTTT.